This record looks at one T cell receptor (beta chain) sequence and its context. Both CD4+ and CD8+ T cells were negatively isolated, and TEMRA cells underwent FACS enrichment. When the RNA was reverse transcribed, random hexamers were used with an input of roughly 0.45 to 1 ug. Amplification of TCR beta CDR3 was carried out by immunoSEQ multiplex PCR, which covered 54 Vbeta and 13 Jbeta segments. TCRdb re-analysed the immunoSEQ multiplex PCR reads in MiXCR, keeping a single row per CDR3 protein. The sample has about 140,000 distinct CDR3 sequences, approximately 96% seen once. This sample is drawn from a study of CD8 T cells in Susac syndrome. The J segment lost 6 bases and the V segment lost 6 bases, leaving 15 bases of the junction unmatched. This CDR3 is 15 amino acids long. CDR1 is SGHRS, CDR2 YFSETQ, per germline.

This chain connects TRBV5-1 to TRBJ2-7; 7 bases are shared with TRBD2. The TCR originated in a human donor with multiple sclerosis. The specimen sequenced was CD4+ T cells from PBMCs. This CDR3 is CASTAFAGVSGEQYF. The CDR3 region has the DNA TGCGCCAGCACAGCATTTGCGGGAGTGTCGGGCGAGCAGTACTTC.